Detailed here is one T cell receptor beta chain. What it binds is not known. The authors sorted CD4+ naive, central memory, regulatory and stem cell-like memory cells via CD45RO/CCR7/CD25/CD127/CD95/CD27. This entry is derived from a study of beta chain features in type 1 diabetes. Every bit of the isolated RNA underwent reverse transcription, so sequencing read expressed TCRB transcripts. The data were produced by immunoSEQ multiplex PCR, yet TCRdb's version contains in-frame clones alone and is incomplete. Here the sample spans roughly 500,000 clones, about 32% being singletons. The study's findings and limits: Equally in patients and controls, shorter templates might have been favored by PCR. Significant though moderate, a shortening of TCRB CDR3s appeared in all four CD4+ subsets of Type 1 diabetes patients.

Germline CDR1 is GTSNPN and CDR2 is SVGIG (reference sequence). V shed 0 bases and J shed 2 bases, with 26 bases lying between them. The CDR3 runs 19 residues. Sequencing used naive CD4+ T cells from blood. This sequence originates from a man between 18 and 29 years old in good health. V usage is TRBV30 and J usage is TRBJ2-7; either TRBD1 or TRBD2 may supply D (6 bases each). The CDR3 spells CAWSVRVRGYRGSPYEQYF. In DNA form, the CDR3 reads TGTGCCTGGAGTGTACGTGTCAGGGGATATCGGGGGAGCCCCTACGAGCAGTACTTC.